This is a list of T cell receptor beta chains from one sample in a study of blood T cell repertoires in COVID-19. TCRdb keeps only in-frame clones here, not all; method: immunoSEQ multiplex PCR. The sample lists about 140,000 clones, 85% occurring once. The sample consisted of peripheral blood. The receptors come from a man in his forties or fifties with acute or convalescent COVID-19. CDR3s include the opening cysteine and the closing phenylalanine or tryptophan.

v_gene: TRBV24-1
j_gene: TRBJ2-1
CDR3aa: CATSDLGTSNEQFF

v_gene: TRBV11-3
j_gene: TRBJ2-1
CDR3aa: CASSLDSGLPSYNEQFF

v_gene: TRBV19
j_gene: TRBJ1-2
CDR3aa: CASTSGITNYGYTF

v_gene: TRBV11-3
j_gene: TRBJ2-7
CDR3aa: CASNQRGTTYEQYF

v_gene: TRBV2
j_gene: TRBJ2-1
CDR3aa: CASSFGQVYNEQFF

v_gene: TRBV4-1
j_gene: TRBJ2-5
CDR3aa: CASSQEGTAQETQYF

v_gene: TRBV6-1
j_gene: TRBJ1-5
CDR3aa: CASSEKGQGSNQPQHF

v_gene: TRBV6-6
j_gene: TRBJ1-1
CDR3aa: CASTVRNTEAFF

v_gene: TRBV6-6
j_gene: TRBJ2-1
CDR3aa: CASLRQNNEQFF

v_gene: TRBV29-1
j_gene: TRBJ1-2
CDR3aa: CSVHLGQGASAF

v_gene: TRBV15
j_gene: TRBJ1-6
CDR3aa: CATSRDYGPGGNSPLHF

v_gene: TRBV18
j_gene: TRBJ1-3
CDR3aa: CASSSRHDGTGNTIYF

v_gene: TRBV2
j_gene: TRBJ2-3
CDR3aa: CASSVVAGAGDTQYF